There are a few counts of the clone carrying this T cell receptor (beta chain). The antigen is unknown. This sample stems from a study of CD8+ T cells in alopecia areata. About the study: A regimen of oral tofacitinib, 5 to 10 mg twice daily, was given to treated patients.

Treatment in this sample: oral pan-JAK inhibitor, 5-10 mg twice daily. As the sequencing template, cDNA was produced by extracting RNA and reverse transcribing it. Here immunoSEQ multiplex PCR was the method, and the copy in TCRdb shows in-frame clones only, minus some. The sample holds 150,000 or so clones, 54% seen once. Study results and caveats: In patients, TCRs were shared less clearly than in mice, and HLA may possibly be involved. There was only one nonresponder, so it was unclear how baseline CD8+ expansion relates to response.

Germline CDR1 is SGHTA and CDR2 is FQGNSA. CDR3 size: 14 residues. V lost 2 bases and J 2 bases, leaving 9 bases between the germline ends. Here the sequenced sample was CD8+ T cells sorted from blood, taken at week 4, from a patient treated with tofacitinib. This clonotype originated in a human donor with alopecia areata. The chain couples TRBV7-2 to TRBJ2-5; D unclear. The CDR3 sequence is CASSLSKNQETQYF. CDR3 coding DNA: TGTGCCAGCAGCTTAAGTAAGAATCAAGAGACCCAGTACTTC. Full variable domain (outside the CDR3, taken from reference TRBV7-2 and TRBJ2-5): GAGVSQSPSNKVTEKGKDVELRCDPISGHTALYWYRQSLGQGLEFLIYFQGNSAPDKSGLPSDRFSAERTGGSVSTLTIQRTQQEDSAVYLCASSLSKNQETQYFGPGTRLLVL.